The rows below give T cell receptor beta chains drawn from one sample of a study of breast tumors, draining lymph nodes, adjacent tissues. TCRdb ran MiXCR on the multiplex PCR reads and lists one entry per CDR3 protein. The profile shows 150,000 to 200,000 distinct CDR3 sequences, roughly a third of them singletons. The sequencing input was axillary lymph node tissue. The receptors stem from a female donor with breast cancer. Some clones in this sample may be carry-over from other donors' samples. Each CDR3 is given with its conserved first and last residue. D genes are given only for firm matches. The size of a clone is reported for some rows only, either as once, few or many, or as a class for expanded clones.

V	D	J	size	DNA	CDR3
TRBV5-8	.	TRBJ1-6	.	TGTGCCAGCAGCTTGGGGACAGTAAATTCACCCCTCCACTTT	CASSLGTVNSPLHF
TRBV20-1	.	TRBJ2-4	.	TGCAGTGCTATCAATTCGAGGGTGGGGAACATTCAGTACTTC	CSAINSRVGNIQYF
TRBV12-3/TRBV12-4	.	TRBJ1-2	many	TGTGCCAGCAGTTTAGTATTTGCAAGAGCTAACTATGGCTACACCTTC	CASSLVFARANYGYTF
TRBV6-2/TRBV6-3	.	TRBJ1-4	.	TGTGCCAGCAGCCACCTTGACGGGGGTGAGGATGAAAAACTGTTTTTT	CASSHLDGGEDEKLFF
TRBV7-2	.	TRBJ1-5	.	TGTGCCAGCAGCTCCTCTAGCGGGGGGCGGCGGAATCCCCAGCATTTT	CASSSSSGGRRNPQHF
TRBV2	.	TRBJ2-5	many	TGTGCCAGCAGTGGAGAAGAGACCCAGTACTTC	CASSGEETQYF
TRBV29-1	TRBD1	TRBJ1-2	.	TGCAGCGCTGAAGACGGGACAGGAGATGGCTACACCTTC	CSAEDGTGDGYTF
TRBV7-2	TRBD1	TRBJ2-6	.	TGTGCCAGCAGCTTAGCTGGGACAGGGGGCGGCCTTTACTCTGGGACCAACGTCCCGACTTTC	CASSLAGTGGGLYSGTNVPTF
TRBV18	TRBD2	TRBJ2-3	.	TGTGCCAGCTCACCACTAAATAAACTAGCGGGGAGCACAGATACGCAGTATTTT	CASSPLNKLAGSTDTQYF
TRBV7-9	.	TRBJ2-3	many	TGTGCCAGCAGCCTGGACAGCTACACCACAGATACGCAGTATTTT	CASSLDSYTTDTQYF
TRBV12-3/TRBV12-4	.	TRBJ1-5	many	TGTGCCAGCAGTTTACCTGGGGGCAATCAGCCCCAGCATTTT	CASSLPGGNQPQHF
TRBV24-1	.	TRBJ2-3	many	TGTGCCACCAGCCCTGCGGCGGGGATCACAGATACGCAGTATTTT	CATSPAAGITDTQYF
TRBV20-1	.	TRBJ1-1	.	TGCAGTGCTAACGGACCGGGCGGGGTTGTAGCTTTCTTT	CSANGPGGVVAFF
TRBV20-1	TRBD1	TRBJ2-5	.	TGCAGTGCTAGGAATGATGGCAGGGGGCCGGGGACCCAGTACTTC	CSARNDGRGPGTQYF
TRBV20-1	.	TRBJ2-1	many	TGCAGTGCTTATTACAATGAGCAGTTCTTC	CSAYYNEQFF
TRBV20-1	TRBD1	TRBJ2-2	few	TGCAGTGCTAGATCACCGGGACAGGGGACCACCGGGGAGCTGTTTTTT	CSARSPGQGTTGELFF
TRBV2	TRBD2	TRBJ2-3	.	TGTGCCAGCAGAAGGGTGGGGGGGGCAGATACGCAGTATTTT	CASRRVGGADTQYF
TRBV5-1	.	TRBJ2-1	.	TGCGCCAGTCGATATAGCTCCTACAATGAGCAGTTCTTC	CASRYSSYNEQFF
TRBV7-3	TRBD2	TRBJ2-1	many	TGTGCCAGCAGCGCGTCTAGCGGGGGGGCTTTCGAGCAGTTCTTC	CASSASSGGAFEQFF
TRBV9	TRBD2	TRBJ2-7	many	TGTGCCAGCAGCGGGGGGACTAGCGGGGGTTCCTACGAGCAGTACTTC	CASSGGTSGGSYEQYF
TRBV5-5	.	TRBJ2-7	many	TGTGCCAGCAGCTTGAATCCCCCCTCCTACGAGCAGTACTTC	CASSLNPPSYEQYF
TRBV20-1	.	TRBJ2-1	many	TGCAGTGCTAGCGGGGGTGGATACGATTACGAGCAGTTCTTC	CSASGGGYDYEQFF
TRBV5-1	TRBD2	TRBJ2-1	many	TGCGCCAGCAGCCCCCGGACTAGCGGGAGGAGCAATGAGCAGTTCTTC	CASSPRTSGRSNEQFF
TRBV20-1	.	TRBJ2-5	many	TGCAGTGCTAGGGCCACTCTTAAGATTCGGGAGACCCAGTACTTC	CSARATLKIRETQYF
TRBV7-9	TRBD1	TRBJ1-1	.	TGTGCCAGCAGCTTAGGGGACAGGGGTCCTGAAGCTTTCTTT	CASSLGDRGPEAFF
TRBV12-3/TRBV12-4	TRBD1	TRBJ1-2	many	TGTGCCAGCAGCTGGGACAGGGACTATGGCTACACCTTC	CASSWDRDYGYTF
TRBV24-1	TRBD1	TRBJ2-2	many	TGTGCCACCATTTCAGGACAGGGCGACACCGGGGAGCTGTTTTTT	CATISGQGDTGELFF
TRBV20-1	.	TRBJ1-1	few	TGCAGTGCTAGCGGGGGGAACACTGAAGCTTTCTTT	CSASGGNTEAFF
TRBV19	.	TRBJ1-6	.	TGTGCCAGTAGTATAGATCCCCAGGAGAGCTCCTATAATTCACCCCCCCACTTT	CASSIDPQESSYNSPPHF
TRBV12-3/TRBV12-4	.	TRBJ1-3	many	TGTGCCAGCAGGTTAGAGGGCGCCGGAAACACCATATATTTT	CASRLEGAGNTIYF
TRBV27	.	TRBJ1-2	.	TGTGCCAGCAGTTCCCCTCGGGAGAGGTATGGCTACACCTTC	CASSSPRERYGYTF
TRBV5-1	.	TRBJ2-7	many	TGCGCCAGCAGCACAACTTCCGGGACCCCCCAGGGGTACTTC	CASSTTSGTPQGYF
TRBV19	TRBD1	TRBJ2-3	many	TGTGCCAGCGAAACGGGACAGGGAACAGATACGCAGTATTTT	CASETGQGTDTQYF
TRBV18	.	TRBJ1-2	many	TGTGCCAGCTCACCAAAAACAGGGACCCCGCTGGAACATGGCTACACCTTC	CASSPKTGTPLEHGYTF
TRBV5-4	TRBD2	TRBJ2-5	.	TGTGCCAGCAGCGATGGGACTACCGACCCCTCGGAGACCCAGTACTTC	CASSDGTTDPSETQYF
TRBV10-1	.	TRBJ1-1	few	TGCGCCAGCAGTGAATCACAACCTCGTGTAGGAGCTTTCTTT	CASSESQPRVGAFF
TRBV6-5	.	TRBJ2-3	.	TGTGCCAGCAGTACCCGGGATAGGGGCCCTAGCACAGATATGCAGTATTTT	CASSTRDRGPSTDMQYF
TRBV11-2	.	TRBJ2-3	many	TGTGCCAGCAGCACAGCGATAACTAGCACAGATACGCAGTATTTT	CASSTAITSTDTQYF
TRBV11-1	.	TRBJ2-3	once	TGTGCCAGCAGCTTATGGCTGATACGGGCAAGGATCACAGATACGCAGTATTTT	CASSLWLIRARITDTQYF
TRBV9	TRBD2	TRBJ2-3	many	TGTGCCAGCAGCGCTCGACTAGCGGGGGGGGGAGATACGCAGTATTTT	CASSARLAGGGDTQYF
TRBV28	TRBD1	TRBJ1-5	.	TGTGCCAGCAGTCCCCCGGGACAGGGGAGTCAGCCCCAGCATTTT	CASSPPGQGSQPQHF
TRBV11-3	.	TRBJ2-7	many	TGTGCCAGCAGCTTATATCGGGGCTCCGAGCAGTACTTC	CASSLYRGSEQYF
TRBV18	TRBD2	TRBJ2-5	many	TGTGCCAGCTCACCAACTAGCGACGAGACCCAGTACTTC	CASSPTSDETQYF
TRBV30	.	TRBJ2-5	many	TGTGCCTGGAGGGGGATTGTAGAGACCCAGTACTTC	CAWRGIVETQYF
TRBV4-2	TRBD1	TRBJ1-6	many	TGTGCCAGCAGCCAAGGACAGGGACCCCTCCACTTT	CASSQGQGPLHF
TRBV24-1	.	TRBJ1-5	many	TGTGCCACCAGTGATTTTCAGGCAAATCAGCCCCAGCATTTT	CATSDFQANQPQHF
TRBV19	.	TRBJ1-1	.	TGTGCCAGTATGGGAGTGAACACTGAAGCTTTCTTT	CASMGVNTEAFF
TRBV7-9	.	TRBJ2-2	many	TGTGCCAGCAGCTTAGCCAGCGCTCGAAACACCGGGGAGCTGTTTTTT	CASSLASARNTGELFF
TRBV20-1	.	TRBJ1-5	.	TGCAGTGCTCTGAGCGGGACTAGCGGCTACGAGCATTTT	CSALSGTSGYEHF